Presented here are 27 T cell receptor beta chains from one specimen sequenced in a study of T cells in Graves' hyperthyroidism and ophthalmopathy. RNA transcripts provided the source from which TCR beta CDR3 regions were amplified. A first-round RT-PCR of the TCR CDR3 used the HTBI primer set. Using its own MiXCR run on the multiplex PCR reads, TCRdb lists one record per CDR3 protein. Of hundreds of thousands of distinct CDR3 sequences in the sample, 15% to 18% are singletons; the top ten hold less than 15%. Sequencing used blood. The receptors stem from a woman younger than 30 with Graves' hyperthyroidism.

This clonotype has ten or more counts. CDR3 nucleotide sequence: TGCGCCAGCAGCTGGTCGGGACTGAACCAAGAGACCCAGTACTTC. Its protein is CASSWSGLNQETQYF. The chain links TRBV5-1 to TRBJ2-5; D possibly corresponds to TRBD2 (6 bases). V was trimmed by 3 bases and J by 0 bases, leaving 12 bases between them. CDR3 length: 15 residues. Germline V gives CDR1 SGHRS, CDR2 YFSETQ.

This clonotype has more than one count but fewer than ten. This chain uses TRBV5-1 with TRBJ1-2; D is unresolved. The CDR3 totals 15 residues. Germline lookup yields CDR1 SGHRS and CDR2 YFSETQ. Trimming stripped 0 bases from V and 6 bases from J, with 15 bases between. The CDR3 is CASSLVRDESDGYTF. The CDR3 DNA reads TGCGCCAGCAGCTTGGTTAGGGATGAGAGTGATGGCTACACCTTC. The whole variable domain, remainder taken from reference TRBV5-1 and TRBJ1-2, is KAGVTQTPRYLIKTRGQQVTLSCSPISGHRSVSWYQQTPGQGLQFLFEYFSETQRNKGNFPGRFSGRQFSNSRSEMNVSTLELGDSALYLCASSLVRDESDGYTFGSGTRLTVV.

This clonotype was seen ten or more times. The chain's CDR3 is CASSYAAGGSTDTQYF. The DNA of the CDR3 is TGTGCCAGCAGTTACGCGGCGGGGGGATCCACAGATACGCAGTATTTT. The chain combines TRBV6-2 or TRBV6-3 with TRBJ2-3; 8 bases agree with TRBD2. Germline assignment: CDR1 MNHEY and CDR2 SVGEGT. V was clipped by 2 bases and J by 2 bases; unmatched bases: 6. CDR3 length: 16 residues.

The V and J genes are TRBV5-6 and TRBJ2-4, with TRBD2 as a possible D gene (5 bases). CDR1 SGHDT and CDR2 YYEEEE come from the germline V gene. The CDR3 consists of 14 residues. Trimming took 0 bases from V and 10 from J, leaving 14 bases between them. The CDR3 is CASSLGPTEAIQYF. The CDR3 DNA reads TGTGCCAGCAGCTTGGGCCCCACGGAGGCTATTCAGTACTTC.

This clonotype was counted a few times. The chain links TRBV20-1 to TRBJ2-1; 8 positions agree with TRBD2. The V and J ends lost 3 bases and 7 bases, in that order; junction bases with no gene match: 17. From germline, CDR1 is DFQATT and CDR2 SNEGSKA (reference sequence). The CDR3 has 17 residues. CDR3 residues: CSARGSFRAGVWNEQFF. The CDR3 region has the DNA TGCAGTGCTAGGGGGAGCTTCCGAGCGGGAGTATGGAATGAGCAGTTCTTC.

In its sample, this clonotype was seen a few times. This chain links TRBV7-9 with TRBJ1-5; 7 positions agree with TRBD1. The CDR3 length is 16 residues. Per the germline V gene, CDR1 is SEHNR and CDR2 is FQNEAQ (reference sequence). J lost 0 bases, V lost 5 bases, and 7 bases had no gene match. CDR3 region: CASSLGGYYSNQPQHF. In DNA form, the CDR3 reads TGTGCCAGCAGCCTAGGGGGCTATTATAGCAATCAGCCCCAGCATTTT.

CDR3 sequence (DNA): TGTGCCAGCAGTGAAAGGTCTCGCGGCAGCACTGAAGCTTTCTTT. Its translation: CASSERSRGSTEAFF. The chain is built from TRBV6-1 and TRBJ1-1; D not resolved. V was trimmed by 2 bases and J by 4 bases, leaving 14 bases between them. The CDR3 sequence is 15 residues long. Germline-derived CDR1 and CDR2 are MNHNS and SASEGT.

This clonotype was counted at least ten times. Written as DNA, the CDR3 is TGTGCCAGCAGTCCTGCCCGAGTCGGCTACACCTTC. Translation gives CASSPARVGYTF. The chain uses TRBV6-2 or TRBV6-3 and TRBJ1-2; D call uncertain. CDR3 size: 12 residues. In germline, CDR1 is MNHEY, CDR2 SVGEGT. V was shortened by 5 bases and J by 8 bases, with 12 bases between the two germline ends.

This clonotype appeared many times. The chain uses TRBV7-6 and TRBJ1-6; 9 nucleotides agree with TRBD1. CDR3 size: 17 residues. Germline V gene lookup returns CDR1 SGHVS and CDR2 FNYEAQ. V trimming: 4 bases; J trimming: 9 bases; junction bases outside the gene matches: 13. The CDR3 here is CASSSLTPGTGTSPLHF. CDR3 in DNA: TGTGCCAGCAGCTCGCTCACCCCCGGGACAGGGACTTCACCCCTCCACTTT.

This chain uses TRBV7-3 with TRBJ2-1; 7 bases line up with TRBD2. The CDR3 consists of 14 residues. The J segment lost 8 bases and the V segment lost 5 bases, leaving 9 bases of the junction unmatched. CDR1 is SGHTA, CDR2 FQGTGA, per germline. For the CDR3, the DNA is TGTGCCAGCAGCCAACCCGAGCGGGGCCATGAGCAGTTCTTC. Its translation: CASSQPERGHEQFF.

This clonotype was picked up many times. The chain carries TRBV12-3 or TRBV12-4 and TRBJ2-6, with 7 bases lining up with TRBD2. V gave up 3 bases and J gave up 4 bases; unmatched junction bases: 3. The CDR3 runs to 15 residues. The CDR3 spells CASSFSGTGANVLTF. The CDR3 DNA reads as TGTGCCAGCAGTTTCAGCGGGACCGGGGCCAACGTCCTGACTTTC.

This clonotype was seen only a few times. The genes are TRBV5-1 and TRBJ1-1; D is possibly TRBD1 (5 bases). The CDR3 covers 15 residues. V shed 0 bases and J shed 1 base, with 10 bases lying between them. Germline CDR1 is SGHRS and CDR2 is YFSETQ. CDR3 DNA sequence: TGCGCCAGCAGCTTGGCCTCGACAGCGAACACTGAAGCTTTCTTT. Amino acids: CASSLASTANTEAFF.

V gene TRBV29-1 combines with J gene TRBJ1-1, with D unresolved. From germline, CDR1 is SQVTM and CDR2 ANQGSEA. The CDR3 consists of 13 residues. Trimming removed 7 bases at V and 3 bases at J, with 15 bases between. The CDR3, as DNA: TGCAGCGCGATGCCCTACCGGGACACTGAAGCTTTCTTT. It is translated as CSAMPYRDTEAFF.

The chain joins TRBV5-1 to TRBJ2-7; D unresolved. The CDR3 totals 14 residues. Germline CDR1 and CDR2: SGHRS and YFSETQ. The V end was cut by 0 bases, the J end by 7 bases, with 14 bases between. The CDR3 region has the DNA TGCGCCAGCAGCTTGGATGGCTACCGAGGTGAGCAGTACTTC. Translated, it gives CASSLDGYRGEQYF. Filled out from reference TRBV5-1 and TRBJ2-7, the complete variable domain reads KAGVTQTPRYLIKTRGQQVTLSCSPISGHRSVSWYQQTPGQGLQFLFEYFSETQRNKGNFPGRFSGRQFSNSRSEMNVSTLELGDSALYLCASSLDGYRGEQYFGPGTRLTVT.

The rearrangement uses TRBV7-9 and TRBJ1-5; a weak D match, TRBD1 (5 bases). CDR1 and CDR2 (germline): SEHNR, FQNEAQ (reference sequence). The ends were cut back, 8 bases at V and 5 bases at J, with 10 bases in the middle. The CDR3 is 12 residues long. The CDR3, as DNA: TGTGCCAGCGCCAGGGAAGATCAGCCCCAGCATTTT. Its protein product is CASAREDQPQHF.

This chain joins TRBV5-1 and TRBJ2-5; D may be TRBD2 (6 bases). CDR3 length: 14 residues. In germline, CDR1 is SGHRS, CDR2 YFSETQ. V lost 5 bases and J lost 3, with 14 bases in between. The CDR3 bases are TGCGCCAGCAGTCAAACGGGAGAGGAAGAGACCCAGTACTTC. Protein sequence: CASSQTGEEETQYF.

This clonotype has ten or more counts. The chain carries TRBV7-2 and TRBJ1-4; D perhaps matches TRBD1 (5 bases). The germline CDR1 and CDR2 sequences are SGHTA and FQGNSA. The V and J ends lost 5 bases and 6 bases respectively, with 19 bases between them. CDR3 length equals 16 residues. The CDR3 sequence: CASSRRGWGFDEKLFF. The CDR3 region has the DNA TGTGCCAGCAGCCGTCGGGGGTGGGGGTTCGATGAAAAACTGTTTTTT.

In regard to this clonotype: A read error may explain this, as a much larger clone is one base away. The V gene is TRBV2, the J gene TRBJ1-1; D remains unclear. Germline CDR1 reads SNHLY; CDR2 reads FYNNEI. This CDR3 is 13 amino acids long. CDR3 nucleotides: TGTGCCAGCAGTGAAGAGTGGGCCACTGAAACTTTCTTT. This sequence encodes CASSEEWATETFF.

This clonotype was recorded many times. The chain joins TRBV3-1 to TRBJ1-1; D ambiguous. The germline V gene encodes CDR1 LGHDT and CDR2 YNNKEL (reference sequence). The CDR3 consists of 15 residues. Trimming pared 0 bases from V and 4 bases from J, leaving 12 bases between. The CDR3 loop reads CASSQDRLSGTEAFF. CDR3 sequence (DNA): TGTGCCAGCAGCCAAGATAGACTTTCGGGCACTGAAGCTTTCTTT.

This clonotype was detected ten times or more. The chain links TRBV18 to TRBJ2-1, with TRBD1 as a possible D gene (5 bases). This CDR3 region has 13 residues. Looked up from germline, CDR1 is KGHSH and CDR2 is LQKENI. The ends were cut back, 3 bases at V and 9 bases at J, with 12 bases in the middle. The CDR3 is CASSPLDRGEQFF. DNA for the CDR3: TGTGCCAGCTCACCCCTCGATAGGGGTGAGCAGTTCTTC.

This clonotype was observed many times. V usage is TRBV6-1 and J usage is TRBJ2-7; the D is unclear. CDR3 length equals 14 residues. Germline loops: CDR1 MNHNS, CDR2 SASEGT. V was pared by 2 bases and J by 0 bases, with 8 bases between. CDR3 in DNA: TGTGCCAGCAGTGAATACCAGAGCTCCTACGAGCAGTACTTC. Translation: CASSEYQSSYEQYF.

The chain links TRBV10-3 to TRBJ2-1; 9 bases agree with TRBD1. The germline V gene encodes CDR1 ENHRY and CDR2 SYGVKD. The CDR3 has 15 amino acids. J was trimmed by 2 bases and V by 5 bases; bases with no gene match: 4. The CDR3 loop is CAISTGQGPYNEQFF. The DNA of the CDR3 is TGTGCCATCAGTACCGGACAGGGGCCCTACAATGAGCAGTTCTTC.

The chain links TRBV9 to TRBJ2-1, with 9 bases identical to TRBD2. V shed 2 bases, J shed 7 bases, and the junction held 10 bases outside the gene matches. The V gene's germline CDR1 is SGDLS and CDR2 YYNGEE. The CDR3 sequence is 16 residues long. Here the CDR3 DNA reads TGTGCCAGCAGCGTGGGCGGGAGGGTAATTATGAATGAGCAGTTCTTC. Protein sequence: CASSVGGRVIMNEQFF.

This chain links TRBV7-2 with TRBJ2-7; a possible D gene is TRBD2 (6 bases). Trimming left V 5 bases short and J 7 bases short, with 21 bases between. This CDR3 has 15 amino acids. Germline values: CDR1 SGHTA, CDR2 FQGNSA. The CDR3 is CASSPSGDPYQEQYF. CDR3 in DNA: TGTGCCAGCAGCCCGTCGGGGGACCCTTACCAGGAGCAGTACTTC.

In this sample, this clonotype turned up many times. This chain links TRBV3-1 with TRBJ1-1, with D uncertain. The CDR3 has 15 residues. V was clipped by 0 bases and J by 1 base, with 9 bases between them. CDR1 is LGHDT, CDR2 YNNKEL, per germline (reference sequence). The CDR3 protein is CASSQDLSENTEAFF. CDR3 sequence (DNA): TGTGCCAGCAGCCAAGATTTATCGGAGAACACTGAAGCTTTCTTT.

This clonotype was observed many times. This chain connects TRBV7-3 to TRBJ2-5; D gene ambiguous. The CDR3 sequence is 14 residues long. Trimming stripped 2 bases from V and 4 bases from J, with 11 bases between. CDR1 SGHTA and CDR2 FQGTGA come from the germline V gene. The CDR3 sequence: CASSLEGGRETQYF. The CDR3 bases are TGTGCCAGCAGCTTAGAAGGTGGCAGAGAGACCCAGTACTTC.

This clonotype was seen many times. This chain joins TRBV27 and TRBJ2-5; 7 bases map to TRBD1. Germline V gene sequence: CDR1 MNHEY, CDR2 SMNVEV (reference sequence). The CDR3 has 15 amino acids. Trimming at V came to 2 bases and at J to 2 bases, leaving 5 bases not matched to a gene. CDR3: CASSLAWTGQETQYF. In DNA form, the CDR3 reads TGTGCCAGCAGTTTAGCCTGGACAGGTCAAGAGACCCAGTACTTC.